The 6 T cell receptor beta chains presented below share a single source sample, sequenced in a study of T cells after yellow fever vaccination. Each CDR3 protein gets one entry after TCRdb re-called the 5' RACE reads with MiXCR. The sample holds 360,000 or so distinct CDR3 sequences, 11% seen once. The material sequenced was PBMCs, taken on the day of the first yellow fever vaccination. The receptors were gathered from a man aged 18 to 30 who received the YFV17D yellow fever vaccine.

This clonotype was counted a few times. V usage is TRBV7-9 and J usage is TRBJ2-7; 12 positions agree with TRBD2. There are 15 residues in the CDR3. The J segment lost 3 bases and the V segment lost 4 bases, leaving 4 bases of the junction unmatched. Germline values: CDR1 SEHNR, CDR2 FQNEAQ (reference sequence). CDR3: CASSSTSGGYYEQYF. The CDR3 nucleotides are TGTGCCAGCAGCTCGACTAGCGGGGGATACTACGAGCAGTACTTC. The full variable domain, completed using reference TRBV7-9 and TRBJ2-7, is DTGVSQNPRHKITKRGQNVTFRCDPISEHNRLYWYRQTLGQGPEFLTYFQNEAQLEKSRLLSDRFSAERPKGSFSTLEIQRTEQGDSAMYLCASSSTSGGYYEQYFGPGTRLTVT.

This clonotype was seen only a few times. J is TRBJ2-2 and V is TRBV4-1, with 10 bases matching TRBD2. Germline loops: CDR1 MGHRA, CDR2 YSYEKL. There are 15 residues in the CDR3. After removal of 1 base from V and 6 bases from J, the junction contained 2 bases not matched to a gene. For the CDR3, the DNA is TGCGCCAGCAGCCAAGGGCTAGCGGGGGCCGGGGAGCTGTTTTTT. Amino acids: CASSQGLAGAGELFF.

This clonotype was detected once. This chain uses TRBV6-2 or TRBV6-3 with TRBJ2-1, with 7 positions matching TRBD2. The V segment lost 5 bases and the J segment 4 bases; nucleotides outside the gene matches: 8. The CDR3 spans 15 residues. Germline CDR1 MNHEY, CDR2 SVGEGT. The CDR3, as DNA: TGTGCCAGCAGTGTGACTCGCGGGAGTTACAATGAGCAGTTCTTC. Amino acids: CASSVTRGSYNEQFF.

This clonotype came up a few times. The rearrangement uses TRBV15 and TRBJ1-5; D remains unclear. Germline CDR1 is LNHNV and CDR2 is YYDKDF (reference sequence). The V gene lost 3 bases and the J gene lost 4 bases, with 7 bases spanning the gap. The CDR3 sequence is 13 residues long. In DNA, the CDR3 is TGTGCCACCAGCAGCCAGTCAAATCAGCCCCAGCATTTT. Protein: CATSSQSNQPQHF.

V gene TRBV25-1 combines with J gene TRBJ2-4; either TRBD1 or TRBD2 may supply D (5 bases each). The CDR3 contains 15 residues. Germline CDR1 MGHDK, CDR2 SYGVNS. V was shortened by 6 bases and J by 4 bases, with 16 bases between the two germline ends. CDR3 sequence: CASSETGTPKNIQYF. The CDR3 bases are TGTGCCAGCAGCGAAACCGGGACCCCGAAAAACATTCAGTACTTC.

This clonotype was seen at least ten times. This chain uses TRBV5-1 with TRBJ2-7; 8 nucleotides align to TRBD2. Germline V gives CDR1 SGHRS, CDR2 YFSETQ. There are 14 residues in the CDR3. Trimming removed 3 bases from V and 2 bases from J; junction bases left unmatched: 4. The CDR3 DNA sequence: TGCGCCAGCAGCTCCGGCGGGGGGACCTACGAGCAGTACTTC. It yields the protein CASSSGGGTYEQYF.